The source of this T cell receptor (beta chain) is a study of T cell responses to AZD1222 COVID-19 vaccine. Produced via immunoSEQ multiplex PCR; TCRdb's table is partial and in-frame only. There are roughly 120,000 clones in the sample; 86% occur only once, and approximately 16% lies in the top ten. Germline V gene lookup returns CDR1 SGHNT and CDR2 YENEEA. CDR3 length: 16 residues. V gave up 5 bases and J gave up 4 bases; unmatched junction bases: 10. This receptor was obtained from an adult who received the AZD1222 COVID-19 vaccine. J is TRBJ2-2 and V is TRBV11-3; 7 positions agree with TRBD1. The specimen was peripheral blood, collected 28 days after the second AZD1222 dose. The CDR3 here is CASSPVQGTRTGELFF. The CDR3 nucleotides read TGTGCCAGCAGCCCCGTACAGGGGACCCGCACCGGGGAGCTGTTTTTT.